This T cell receptor beta chain stems from a study of HIV-infected children after antiretroviral therapy interruption. Study information: Most children had recorded EBV and CMV exposure.

RNA-based 3' RACE libraries used unique molecular identifiers. Each CDR3 protein is one row after TCRdb ran MiXCR on the 3' RACE reads. The table has some 38,000 distinct CDR3 sequences, less than 8.5% seen once. Treatment defined: PENTA 11 planned treatment interruption arm or continuous ART arm. Participants had taken at least three-drug ART for at least 24 weeks. Samples needed at least 5 million viable cryopreserved PBMCs. This clonotype was picked up many times. The J segment lost 4 bases and the V segment lost 3 bases, leaving 3 bases of the junction unmatched. This CDR3 spans 14 amino acids. The clonotype was recovered from a pool of human donors with HIV. The sequencing used CD45RA+ CD4+ T cells from PBMCs, pooled from several time points, collected from a donor given antiretroviral therapy, either interrupted or continuous. Subset given: naive CD4+ CD45RA+ CD45RO- T cells. This chain links TRBV12-3 or TRBV12-4 with TRBJ2-3; 8 bases map to TRBD2. The CDR3 reads CASSFVAGPDTQYF. CDR3 DNA sequence: TGTGCCAGCAGTTTCGTAGCGGGACCAGATACGCAGTATTTT.